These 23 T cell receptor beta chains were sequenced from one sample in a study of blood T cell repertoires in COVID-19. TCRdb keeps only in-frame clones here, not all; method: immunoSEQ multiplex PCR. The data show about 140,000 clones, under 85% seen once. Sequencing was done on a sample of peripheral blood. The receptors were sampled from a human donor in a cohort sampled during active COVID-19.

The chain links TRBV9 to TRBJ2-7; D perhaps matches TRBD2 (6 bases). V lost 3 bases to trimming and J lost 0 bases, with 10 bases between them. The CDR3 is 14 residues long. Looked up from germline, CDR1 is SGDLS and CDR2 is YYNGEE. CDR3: CASSEGLSSYEQYF. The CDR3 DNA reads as TGTGCCAGCAGCGAGGGACTTAGCTCCTACGAGCAGTACTTC.

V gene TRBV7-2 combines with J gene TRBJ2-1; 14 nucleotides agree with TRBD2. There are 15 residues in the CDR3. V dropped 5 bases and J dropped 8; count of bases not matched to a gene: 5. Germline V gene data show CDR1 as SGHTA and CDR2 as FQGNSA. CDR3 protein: CASSEGLAGVYEQFF. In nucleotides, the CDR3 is TGTGCCAGCAGCGAGGGACTAGCGGGAGTCTATGAGCAGTTCTTC.

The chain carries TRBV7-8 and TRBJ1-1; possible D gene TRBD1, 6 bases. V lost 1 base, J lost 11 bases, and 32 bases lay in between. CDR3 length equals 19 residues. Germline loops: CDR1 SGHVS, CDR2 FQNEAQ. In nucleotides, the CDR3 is TGTGCCAGCAGCTTAGAATCGCGGGGGCGACCGGGACGCTACCATCTGGCTTTCTTT. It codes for CASSLESRGRPGRYHLAFF.

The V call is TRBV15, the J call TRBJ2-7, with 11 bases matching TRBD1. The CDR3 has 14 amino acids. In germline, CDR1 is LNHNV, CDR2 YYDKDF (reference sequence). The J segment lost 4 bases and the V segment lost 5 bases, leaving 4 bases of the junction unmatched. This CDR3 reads CATSFGQGAYEQYF. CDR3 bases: TGTGCCACCAGCTTCGGACAGGGGGCTTACGAGCAGTACTTC.

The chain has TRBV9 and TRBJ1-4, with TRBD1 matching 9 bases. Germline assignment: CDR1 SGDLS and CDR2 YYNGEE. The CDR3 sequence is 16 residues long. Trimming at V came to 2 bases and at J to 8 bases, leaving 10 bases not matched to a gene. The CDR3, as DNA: TGTGCCAGCAGCGTGACACCGGGACAGGGCTCCGAAAAACTGTTTTTT. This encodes CASSVTPGQGSEKLFF.

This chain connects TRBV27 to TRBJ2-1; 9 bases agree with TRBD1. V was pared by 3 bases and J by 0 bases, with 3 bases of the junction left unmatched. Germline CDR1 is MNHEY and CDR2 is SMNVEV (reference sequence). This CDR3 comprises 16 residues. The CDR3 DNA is TGTGCCAGCAGTTTGACAGGGGGGCACTCCTACAATGAGCAGTTCTTC. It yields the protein CASSLTGGHSYNEQFF.

This CDR3 is CASSLGPPTQGTSYEQYF. The CDR3 DNA sequence: TGCGCCAGCAGCTTGGGGCCCCCCACACAGGGAACCTCCTACGAGCAGTACTTC. V is TRBV5-1 and J is TRBJ2-7; tentative D call: TRBD1 (6 bases). Germline V CDR1 and CDR2: SGHRS, YFSETQ. The V end lost 0 bases, the J end lost 0 bases, and 19 bases lay between the germline ends. This CDR3 has 18 residues.

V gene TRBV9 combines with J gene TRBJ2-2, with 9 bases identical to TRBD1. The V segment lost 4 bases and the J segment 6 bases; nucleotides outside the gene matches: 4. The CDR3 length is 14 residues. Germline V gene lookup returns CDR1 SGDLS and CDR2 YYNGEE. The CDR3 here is CASSPRTGAGELFF. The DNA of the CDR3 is TGTGCCAGCAGCCCACGGACAGGGGCCGGGGAGCTGTTTTTT. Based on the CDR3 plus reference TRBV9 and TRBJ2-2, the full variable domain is DSGVTQTPKHLITATGQRVTLRCSPRSGDLSVYWYQQSLDQGLQFLIQYYNGEERAKGNILERFSAQQFPDLHSELNLSSLELGDSALYFCASSPRTGAGELFFGEGSRLTVL.

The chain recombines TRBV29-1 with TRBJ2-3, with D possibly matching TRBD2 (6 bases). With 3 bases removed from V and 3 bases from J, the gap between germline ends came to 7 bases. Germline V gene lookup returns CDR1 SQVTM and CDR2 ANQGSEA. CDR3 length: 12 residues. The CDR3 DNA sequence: TGCAGCGTTGAGGGGACTACAGATACGCAGTATTTT. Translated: CSVEGTTDTQYF.

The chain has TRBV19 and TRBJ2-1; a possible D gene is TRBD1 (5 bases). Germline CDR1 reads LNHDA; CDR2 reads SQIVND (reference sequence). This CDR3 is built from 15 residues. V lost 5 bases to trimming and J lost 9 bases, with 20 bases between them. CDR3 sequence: CASSFQQDPGLEQFF. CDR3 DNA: TGTGCCAGTAGTTTCCAACAGGACCCTGGGCTTGAGCAGTTCTTC.

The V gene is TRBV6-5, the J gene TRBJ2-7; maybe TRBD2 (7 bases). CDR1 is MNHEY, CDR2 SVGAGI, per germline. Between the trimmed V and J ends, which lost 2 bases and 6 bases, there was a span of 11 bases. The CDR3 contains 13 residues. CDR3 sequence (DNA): TGTGCCAGCAGTTACAGGGGGGGTCCCGAGCAGTACTTC. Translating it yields CASSYRGGPEQYF.

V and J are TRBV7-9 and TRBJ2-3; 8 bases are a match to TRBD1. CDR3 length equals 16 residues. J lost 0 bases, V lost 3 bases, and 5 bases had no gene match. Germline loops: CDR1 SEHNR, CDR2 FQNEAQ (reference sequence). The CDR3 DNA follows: TGTGCCAGCAGCTTGCAGGGGGCGCGAAGCACAGATACGCAGTATTTT. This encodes CASSLQGARSTDTQYF. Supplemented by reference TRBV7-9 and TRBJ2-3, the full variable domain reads DTGVSQNPRHKITKRGQNVTFRCDPISEHNRLYWYRQTLGQGPEFLTYFQNEAQLEKSRLLSDRFSAERPKGSFSTLEIQRTEQGDSAMYLCASSLQGARSTDTQYFGPGTRLTVL.

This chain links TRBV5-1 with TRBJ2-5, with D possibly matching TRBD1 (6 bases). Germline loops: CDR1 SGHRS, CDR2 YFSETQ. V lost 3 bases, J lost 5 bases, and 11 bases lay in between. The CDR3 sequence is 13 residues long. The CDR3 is CASSSSQGETQYF. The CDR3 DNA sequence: TGCGCCAGCAGCTCATCTCAGGGGGAGACCCAGTACTTC. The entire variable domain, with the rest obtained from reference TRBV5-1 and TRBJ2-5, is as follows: KAGVTQTPRYLIKTRGQQVTLSCSPISGHRSVSWYQQTPGQGLQFLFEYFSETQRNKGNFPGRFSGRQFSNSRSEMNVSTLELGDSALYLCASSSSQGETQYFGPGTRLLVL.

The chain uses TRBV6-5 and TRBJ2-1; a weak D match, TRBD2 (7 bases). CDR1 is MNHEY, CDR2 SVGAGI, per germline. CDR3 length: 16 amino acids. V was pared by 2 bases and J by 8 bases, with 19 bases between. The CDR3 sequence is CASSYARGAGLYEQFF. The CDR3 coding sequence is TGTGCCAGCAGTTACGCCCGGGGGGCCGGCTTGTATGAGCAGTTCTTC.

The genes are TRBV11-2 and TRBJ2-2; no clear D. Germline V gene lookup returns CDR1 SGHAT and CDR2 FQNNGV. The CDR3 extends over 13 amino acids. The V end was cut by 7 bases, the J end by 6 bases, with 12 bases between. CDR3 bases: TGTGCCAGCATCCCCTTTGAGGCCGGGGAGCTGTTTTTT. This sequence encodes CASIPFEAGELFF.

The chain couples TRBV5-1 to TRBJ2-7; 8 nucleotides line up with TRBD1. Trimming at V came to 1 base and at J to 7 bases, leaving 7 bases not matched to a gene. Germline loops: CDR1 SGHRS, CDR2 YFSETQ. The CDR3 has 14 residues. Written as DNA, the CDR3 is TGCGCCAGCAGCTTGACAGGGGGGTCAAGGGAGCAGTACTTC. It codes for CASSLTGGSREQYF.

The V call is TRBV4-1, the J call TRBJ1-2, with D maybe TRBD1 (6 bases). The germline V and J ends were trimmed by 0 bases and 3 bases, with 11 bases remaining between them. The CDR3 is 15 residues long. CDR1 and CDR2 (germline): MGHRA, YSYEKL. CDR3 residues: CASSQDPQGDYGYTF. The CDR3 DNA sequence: TGCGCCAGCAGCCAAGATCCACAGGGAGACTATGGCTACACCTTC.

CDR3 coding DNA: TGTGCCAGCACCGAACCCTCCGGGAACGAGCAGTACTTC. Its translation is CASTEPSGNEQYF. The chain recombines TRBV2 with TRBJ2-7, with a weak D call TRBD2 (5 bases). V was pared by 7 bases and J by 5 bases, with 15 bases between. Germline loops: CDR1 SNHLY, CDR2 FYNNEI. CDR3 length: 13 residues.

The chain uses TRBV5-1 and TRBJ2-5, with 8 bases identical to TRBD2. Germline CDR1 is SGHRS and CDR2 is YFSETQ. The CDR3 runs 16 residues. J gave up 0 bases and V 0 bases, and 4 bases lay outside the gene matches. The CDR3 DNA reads TGCGCCAGCAGCTTGGGAGTAGCGGGGTACCAAGAGACCCAGTACTTC. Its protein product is CASSLGVAGYQETQYF.

Here the CDR3 DNA reads TGTGCCAGCAGCTTAAGCAGAGCGGGAGGCCCCCGAGCCAAAAACATTCAGTACTTC. Amino acids: CASSLSRAGGPRAKNIQYF. The gene calls are TRBV7-2 and TRBJ2-4; 9 bases agree with TRBD2. The CDR3 has 19 residues. V shed 2 bases and J 0 bases; nucleotides not matched to a gene: 11. From germline, CDR1 is SGHTA and CDR2 FQGNSA.

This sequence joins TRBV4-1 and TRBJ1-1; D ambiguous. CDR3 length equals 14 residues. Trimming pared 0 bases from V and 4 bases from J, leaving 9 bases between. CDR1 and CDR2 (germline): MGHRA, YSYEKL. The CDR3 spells CASSQELEGTEAFF. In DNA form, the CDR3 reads TGCGCCAGCAGCCAAGAATTGGAGGGCACTGAAGCTTTCTTT.

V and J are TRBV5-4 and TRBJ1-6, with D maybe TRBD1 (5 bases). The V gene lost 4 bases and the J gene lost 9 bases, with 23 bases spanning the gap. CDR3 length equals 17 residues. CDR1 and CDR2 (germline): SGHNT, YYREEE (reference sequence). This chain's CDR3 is CASSQPSGRGLGSPLHF. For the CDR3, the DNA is TGTGCCAGCAGCCAACCGTCGGGTCGGGGACTGGGTTCACCCCTCCACTTT.

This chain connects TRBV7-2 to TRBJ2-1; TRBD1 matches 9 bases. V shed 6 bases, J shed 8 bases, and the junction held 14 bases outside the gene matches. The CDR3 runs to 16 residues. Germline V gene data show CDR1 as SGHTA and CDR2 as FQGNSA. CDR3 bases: TGTGCCAGCAGGCACGGGGGGACAGGGATCCCCGATGAGCAGTTCTTC. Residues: CASRHGGTGIPDEQFF. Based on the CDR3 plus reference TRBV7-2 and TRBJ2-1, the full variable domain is GAGVSQSPSNKVTEKGKDVELRCDPISGHTALYWYRQSLGQGLEFLIYFQGNSAPDKSGLPSDRFSAERTGGSVSTLTIQRTQQEDSAVYLCASRHGGTGIPDEQFFGPGTRLTVL.